The 9 T cell receptor beta chains reported below all come from one sample, sequenced in a study of Tregs in tolerant kidney transplant recipients. Recipients received nonmyeloablative bone marrow transplants from related graft donors, with transient mixed chimerism. Sequenced by immunoSEQ multiplex PCR; TCRdb stores in-frame clones only, minus some. This table holds 74,000 or so clones, 75% to 95% found once. This specimen consisted of CD4+ T cells from blood (PBMCs), obtained 24 months after the transplant. Every receptor here comes from a human patient who received a combined kidney and bone marrow transplant. Some T cells may trace back to the graft donor.

The chain joins TRBV15 to TRBJ2-7, with D perhaps TRBD1 (6 bases). This CDR3 has 13 amino acids. V dropped 5 bases and J dropped 7 bases, with 15 bases sitting between them. Germline V CDR1 and CDR2: LNHNV, YYDKDF (reference sequence). The CDR3 reads CATSGLVDREQYF. The CDR3 bases are TGTGCCACCAGCGGATTGGTTGACAGGGAGCAGTACTTC.

This clone was observed once. The genes are TRBV7-3 and TRBJ1-2; perhaps TRBD1 as D (5 bases). Trimming took off 5 bases at V and 8 bases at J, with 18 bases between the two ends. CDR3 length equals 14 residues. Looked up from germline, CDR1 is SGHTA and CDR2 is FQGTGA. The CDR3 is CASSHSGGTGGYTF. The DNA for the CDR3 is TGTGCCAGCAGCCACTCCGGGGGAACCGGCGGCTACACCTTC.

The chain combines TRBV15 with TRBJ1-5, with D perhaps matching TRBD1 (5 bases). The germline gives CDR1 LNHNV, CDR2 YYDKDF (reference sequence). V was pared by 5 bases and J by 2 bases, with 10 bases between. The CDR3 sequence is 14 residues long. CDR3 in amino acids: CATSARGGNQPQHF. The CDR3 nucleotides are TGTGCCACCAGCGCCCGGGGGGGCAATCAGCCCCAGCATTTT. Variable domain in full (rest from reference TRBV15 and TRBJ1-5): DAMVIQNPRYQVTQFGKPVTLSCSQTLNHNVMYWYQQKSSQAPKLLFHYYDKDFNNEADTPDNFQSRRPNTSFCFLDIRSPGLGDTAMYLCATSARGGNQPQHFGDGTRLSIL.

The V and J genes are TRBV7-2 and TRBJ2-1; TRBD1 agrees at 7 bases. The germline gives CDR1 SGHTA, CDR2 FQGNSA. The CDR3 covers 15 residues. The V segment lost 1 base and the J segment 6 bases; nucleotides outside the gene matches: 6. The CDR3 sequence is CASSLVQGTSNEQFF. The CDR3 DNA follows: TGTGCCAGCAGCTTAGTACAGGGGACCTCCAATGAGCAGTTCTTC.

The CDR3 reads CASSPTGFNEKLFF. The CDR3 DNA is TGTGCCAGCTCACCAACGGGATTTAATGAAAAACTGTTTTTT. The J gene is TRBJ1-4, the V gene TRBV18; no clear D. Germline loops: CDR1 KGHSH, CDR2 LQKENI. The CDR3 runs to 14 residues. Trimming cost V 2 bases and J 4 bases, with 8 bases left between them.

The gene calls are TRBV7-9 and TRBJ2-7; TRBD1 matches at 12 bases. The length of the CDR3 is 15 residues. V was clipped by 5 bases and J by 1 base; unmatched bases: 3. Germline values: CDR1 SEHNR, CDR2 FQNEAQ (reference sequence). CDR3 nucleotide sequence: TGTGCCAGCAGCCGGGACAGGGGGCAGTCCTACGAGCAGTACTTC. The encoded protein is CASSRDRGQSYEQYF.

This sequence joins TRBV9 and TRBJ1-1; 9 bases match TRBD1. Trimming removed 3 bases from V and 3 bases from J; junction bases left unmatched: 6. Per the germline V gene, CDR1 is SGDLS and CDR2 is YYNGEE. This CDR3 has 15 amino acids. CDR3 in DNA: TGTGCCAGCAGCGGGGAGGGACAGGGCTACACTGAAGCTTTCTTT. Translation: CASSGEGQGYTEAFF.

DNA for the CDR3: TGTGCCAGTAGTATAGTCTCTTCTAGCGGGAGTGATGAGCAGTTCTTC. Protein sequence: CASSIVSSSGSDEQFF. This chain links TRBV19 with TRBJ2-1, with 10 bases lining up with TRBD2. CDR3 length equals 16 residues. From germline, CDR1 is LNHDA and CDR2 SQIVND (reference sequence). Trimming at V came to 1 base and at J to 8 bases, leaving 8 bases not matched to a gene.

Of note for this clone: A read error may account for a junction end that differs from germline. This rearrangement joins TRBV7-2 to TRBJ2-7; TRBD2 matches 9 bases. This CDR3 spans 14 amino acids. Germline V gene data show CDR1 as SGHTA and CDR2 as FQGNSA. CDR3 bases: TGTGCCAGCAGCCTAGCTAGCGGGATCCGTGAGCAGTACTTC. Translation: CASSLASGIREQYF.